This T cell receptor (beta chain) was retrieved from a study of CD8+ T cells in alopecia areata. Specified treatment: oral pan-JAK inhibitor, 5-10 mg twice daily. Germline V gene sequence: CDR1 SGDLS, CDR2 YYNGEE. V lost 4 bases to trimming and J lost 7 bases, with 21 bases between them. The CDR3 has 16 residues. Extracted RNA was reverse transcribed, and the resulting cDNA served as sequencing template. TCRdb keeps only in-frame clones here, not all; method: immunoSEQ multiplex PCR. The sample contains more than 90,000 clones, about 59% of which appear only once. This sequence was found in a human donor with alopecia areata. The source material was CD8+ T cells sorted from blood, sampled at week 24, from a patient treated with tofacitinib. V is TRBV9 and J is TRBJ2-1; D gene ambiguous. The CDR3 sequence: CASSPEAHPIGNEQFF. The CDR3 DNA is TGTGCCAGCAGCCCAGAGGCTCACCCTATCGGGAATGAGCAGTTCTTC.